This TCR beta chain is from a study of T cell repertoires and HLA-DP antigens. Overall study: CD4+ T cells were cocultured with HeLa cells expressing HLA-DP. One stimulator alloantigen differed from self by one groove amino acid; the other by ten.

With regard to this clone: Antigen specificity is unknown.

Germline CDR1 is SGHTA and CDR2 is FQGNSA. V shed 3 bases and J shed 3 bases, with 3 bases lying between them. The CDR3 contains 12 residues. Data came from immunoSEQ multiplex PCR; TCRdb stores just in-frame clones and leaves some out. Of some 89,000 clones listed, around nine tenths were seen once; the top ten hold around 1.7%. Material: CD4+ T cells from PBMCs. The sequence came from a man aged 45 to 65 in good health and CMV-seronegative. The genes are TRBV7-2 and TRBJ1-5; D uncertain. The chain's CDR3 is CASSFPNQPQHF. The CDR3 DNA reads TGTGCCAGCAGCTTTCCCAATCAGCCCCAGCATTTT.